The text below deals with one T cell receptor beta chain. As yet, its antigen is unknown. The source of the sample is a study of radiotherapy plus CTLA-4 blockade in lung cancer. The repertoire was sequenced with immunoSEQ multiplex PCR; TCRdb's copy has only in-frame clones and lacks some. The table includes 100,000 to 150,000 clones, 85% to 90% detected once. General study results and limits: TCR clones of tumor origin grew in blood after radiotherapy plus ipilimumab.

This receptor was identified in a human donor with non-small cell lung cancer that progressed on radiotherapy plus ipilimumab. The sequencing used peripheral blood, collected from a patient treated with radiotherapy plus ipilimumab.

CDR3 protein: CASSRPDGQGGNTIYF. The CDR3 DNA reads as TGTGCCAGCAGCAGACCCGACGGACAGGGCGGAAACACCATATATTTT. The rearrangement uses TRBV5-4 and TRBJ1-3, with 8 bases fitting TRBD1. CDR1 and CDR2 (germline): SGHNT, YYREEE (reference sequence). This CDR3 region has 16 residues. V lost 4 bases, J lost 4 bases, and 10 bases stayed unmatched.